This T cell receptor (beta chain) was recorded in a study of response to subunit inactivated influenza vaccine. General observations from the study: A suggestion made by the authors is that each seasonal influenza vaccination recruits few new T cells.

TCRdb used MiXCR to reprocess the RT-PCR reads, holding one entry per CDR3 protein. The table lists roughly 500,000 distinct CDR3 sequences, approximately 15% of them singletons. The length of the CDR3 is 16 residues. CDR1 and CDR2 (germline): SGHDT, YYEEEE. V was clipped by 3 bases and J by 1 base; unmatched bases: 6. In the case of this clonotype: The antigen is unknown.

This chain uses TRBV5-6 with TRBJ2-3; the match to TRBD2 covers 9 bases. The sample was CD4+ T cells sorted from PBMCs, taken less than 25 months after vaccination. This receptor was taken from a man between 50 and 70 years old who received an inactivated influenza vaccine. DNA of the CDR3: TGTGCCAGCAGCTGGACTTTAGCGGGGGGCACAGATACGCAGTATTTT. The encoded protein is CASSWTLAGGTDTQYF. Drawing the rest from reference TRBV5-6 and TRBJ2-3, the complete variable domain is DAGVTQSPTHLIKTRGQQVTLRCSPKSGHDTVSWYQQALGQGPQFIFQYYEEEERQRGNFPDRFSGHQFPNYSSELNVNALLLGDSALYLCASSWTLAGGTDTQYFGPGTRLTVL.